This entry is about one T cell receptor beta chain. This sample is drawn from a study of blood T cell repertoires in COVID-19. Looking at the study overall: Spain, Italy and the United States supplied samples that represented acute and convalescent COVID-19. T cells, B-cell-depleted T cells, or PBMCs provided the cDNA or gDNA that served as material.

In the authors' methods: How many nucleated cells were present was estimated from reference gene primer amplification. The repertoire was sequenced with immunoSEQ multiplex PCR; TCRdb's copy has only in-frame clones and lacks some. The V and J calls and clone size were taken over from that table, and D and trimming were inferred from the DNA. The profile shows tens of thousands of clones, roughly 85% of them singletons. V was cut by 2 bases and J by 2 bases, with 13 bases left in between. CDR3 size: 16 residues. Germline V gives CDR1 SEHNR, CDR2 FQNEAQ (reference sequence). The chain joins TRBV7-9 to TRBJ1-3; D is possibly TRBD1 (5 bases). The source material was peripheral blood. The receptor's source is a man younger than 45 with acute or convalescent COVID-19. The CDR3 bases are TGTGCCAGCAGCTTAATTCAGGGCAGGGCTGGAAACACCATATATTTT. Translation gives CASSLIQGRAGNTIYF.